Following are 7 T cell receptor beta chains from one sample sequenced in a study of cytomegalovirus exposure and HLA in healthy donors. TCRdb's table, derived via immunoSEQ multiplex PCR, lists solely in-frame clones and lacks some. Of 90,000 to 130,000 clones listed, roughly 89% were seen once; the top ten hold around 1.9%. Sequencing input: PBMCs. Every receptor here comes from a woman between 18 and 30 years old in good health and CMV-seronegative.

The chain combines TRBV7-3 with TRBJ2-1; TRBD2 matches 13 bases. Trimming at V came to 3 bases and at J to 8 bases, leaving 10 bases not matched to a gene. The CDR3 runs to 17 residues. Germline V CDR1 and CDR2: SGHTA, FQGTGA. CDR3 sequence reads: CASSFRRTSGSLYEQFF. CDR3 coding DNA: TGTGCCAGCAGCTTCCGTCGGACTAGCGGGAGTTTGTATGAGCAGTTCTTC.

The chain uses TRBV7-9 and TRBJ1-2; no firm D call. The CDR3 has 14 residues. The germline V and J ends were trimmed by 1 base and 8 bases, with 14 bases remaining between them. From germline, CDR1 is SEHNR and CDR2 FQNEAQ (reference sequence). The CDR3 nucleotides read TGTGCCAGCAGCTTAGAAGAGGAGGGCGAGGGCTACACCTTC. This gives the protein CASSLEEEGEGYTF.

The rearrangement uses TRBV10-2 and TRBJ1-1, with a tentative D call TRBD1 (5 bases). CDR3 length: 13 amino acids. CDR1 is WSHSY, CDR2 SAAADI, per germline. V lost 6 bases and J lost 0, with 8 bases in between. The DNA for the CDR3 is TGCGCCAGCAGAGGACACATGAACACTGAAGCTTTCTTT. Translated: CASRGHMNTEAFF.

J is TRBJ2-1 and V is TRBV11-2; 12 nucleotides line up with TRBD2. V dropped 7 bases and J dropped 8; count of bases not matched to a gene: 6. Germline CDR1 and CDR2: SGHAT and FQNNGV. This CDR3 is 14 amino acids long. Here the CDR3 DNA reads TGTGCCAGCACCCCGGGACTAGCGGGCCATGAGCAGTTCTTC. It translates to CASTPGLAGHEQFF.

V and J are TRBV27 and TRBJ2-1, with 7 bases aligning to TRBD2. Trimming cost V 1 base and J 7 bases; bases outside gene matches: 13. The CDR3 extends over 17 amino acids. The germline V gene encodes CDR1 MNHEY and CDR2 SMNVEV (reference sequence). CDR3 DNA sequence: TGTGCCAGCAGTTTATTCCCAGTTTTGGGGGGGGATAATGAGCAGTTCTTC. Its protein is CASSLFPVLGGDNEQFF.

The chain couples TRBV28 to TRBJ1-1; a possible D gene is TRBD1 (6 bases). Germline V lookup: CDR1 MDHEN, CDR2 SYDVKM. The CDR3 totals 13 residues. With 3 bases removed from V and 7 bases from J, the gap between germline ends came to 12 bases. Here the CDR3 DNA reads TGTGCCAGCAGTTTCAGGGGCCGCCTTGAAGCTTTCTTT. Translation: CASSFRGRLEAFF.

As concerns this clone: One junction end does not reproduce the germline sequence, and a read error may be involved. V is TRBV7-7 and J is TRBJ2-3, with a possible D match to TRBD1 (6 bases). Germline CDR1 reads SSHAT; CDR2 reads FNYEAQ (reference sequence). CDR3 length: 13 residues. The CDR3 reads CASSRIQGDTQYF. CDR3 DNA: TGTGCTAGCAGCAGAATACAGGGAGATACGCAGTATTTT.